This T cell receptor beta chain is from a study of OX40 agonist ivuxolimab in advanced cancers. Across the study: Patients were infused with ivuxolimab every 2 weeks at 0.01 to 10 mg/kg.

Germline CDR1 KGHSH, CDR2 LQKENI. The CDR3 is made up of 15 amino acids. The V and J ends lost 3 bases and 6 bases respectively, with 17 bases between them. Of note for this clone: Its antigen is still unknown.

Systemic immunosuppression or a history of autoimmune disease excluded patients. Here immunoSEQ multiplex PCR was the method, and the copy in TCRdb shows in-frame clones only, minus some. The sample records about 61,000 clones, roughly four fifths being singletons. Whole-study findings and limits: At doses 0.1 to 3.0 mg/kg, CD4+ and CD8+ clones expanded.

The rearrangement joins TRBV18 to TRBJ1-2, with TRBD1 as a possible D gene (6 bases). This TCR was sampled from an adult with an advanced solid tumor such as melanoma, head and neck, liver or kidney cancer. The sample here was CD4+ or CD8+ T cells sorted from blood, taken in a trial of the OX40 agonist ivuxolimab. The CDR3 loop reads CASSPSRDKDHGYTF. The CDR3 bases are TGTGCCAGCTCACCGTCGAGGGACAAAGATCATGGCTACACCTTC.